This record looks at one TCR beta chain sequence and its context. Its antigen is unknown. Assay: immunoSEQ multiplex PCR; the TCRdb copy retains only in-frame clones and omits some. The sample shows about 81,000 clones, over 75% of them seen only once. This entry is derived from a study of T cell responses to AZD1222 COVID-19 vaccine. Regarding the study as a whole: When two AZD1222 doses had been given, Spike-specific TCR breadth and depth rose. Donors, mostly white British, included more females; clonal diversity was possibly underestimated.

The ends lost 8 bases at V and 5 bases at J; junction bases unmatched: 4. The CDR3 has 13 amino acids. Germline CDR1 reads LNHDA; CDR2 reads SQIVND (reference sequence). This clonotype was sampled from an adult who received the AZD1222 COVID-19 vaccine. The chain uses TRBV19 and TRBJ2-3, with 10 bases matching TRBD1. The input for sequencing was peripheral blood, taken 28 days after the second AZD1222 dose. The CDR3 DNA follows: TGTGCCAGTGCTGGACAGGGGGTAGATACGCAGTATTTT. Translated: CASAGQGVDTQYF.